This is a list of T cell receptor beta chains from one sample in a study of blood T cell repertoires in COVID-19. Here immunoSEQ multiplex PCR was the method, and the copy in TCRdb shows in-frame clones only, minus some. This sample yields around 18,000 clones, of which roughly nine tenths are seen a single time; roughly an eighth belongs to the top ten. The sequenced material came from peripheral blood. Receptors originate from a man between 60 and 75 years old with active COVID-19. The CDR3 runs from the conserved cysteine through the conserved F or W. A D gene is named only where the DNA matches it firmly. The listing skips clone size in some rows; elsewhere it reads once, few, many or a size class.

d_call	j_call	clone_size	v_call	cdr3_aa	cdr3_nt
TRBD2	TRBJ2-3	.	TRBV5-1	CASSPRGTSGNLGGTDTQYF	TGCGCCAGCAGCCCACGCGGGACTAGCGGGAACCTCGGTGGCACAGATACGCAGTATTTT
.	TRBJ2-5	.	TRBV24-1	CATSWRGQETQYF	TGTGCCACCAGTTGGAGGGGTCAAGAGACCCAGTACTTC
TRBD1	TRBJ2-2	.	TRBV5-4	CASSLERGRPTGELFF	TGTGCCAGCAGCTTGGAGAGGGGGCGCCCGACCGGGGAGCTGTTTTTT
TRBD2	TRBJ2-1	.	TRBV25-1	CASSAMKGGGGAHNEQFF	TGTGCCAGCAGTGCCATGAAAGGAGGCGGGGGGGCCCACAATGAGCAGTTCTTC
TRBD1	TRBJ2-1	.	TRBV18	CASDPGQGGNEQFF	TGTGCCAGCGACCCGGGACAGGGGGGTAATGAGCAGTTCTTC
TRBD2	TRBJ2-7	.	TRBV5-1	CASSPNLAGASYEQYF	TGCGCCAGCAGCCCAAATCTAGCGGGGGCATCCTACGAGCAGTACTTC
TRBD1	TRBJ2-7	once	TRBV18	CASSLRDSDYEQYF	TGTGCCAGCTCACTCCGGGACAGTGACTACGAGCAGTACTTC
.	TRBJ2-1	.	TRBV3-1/TRBV3-2	CASSQESWRGSAYNEQFF	TGTGCCAGCAGCCAAGAATCCTGGCGAGGGAGTGCTTACAATGAGCAGTTCTTC
TRBD2	TRBJ2-1	.	TRBV7-8	CASTELGTTFDEQFF	TGTGCCAGCACCGAACTCGGGACTACCTTTGATGAGCAGTTCTTC
.	TRBJ1-3	.	TRBV2	CASSGQNSGNTIYF	TGTGCCAGCAGTGGACAGAACTCTGGAAACACCATATATTTT
.	TRBJ1-6	.	TRBV11-2	CASSLVSASNSPLHF	TGTGCCAGCAGCTTAGTTTCAGCGAGCAATTCACCCCTCCACTTT
.	TRBJ1-1	.	TRBV9	CASSPQTGHGTEAFF	TGTGCCAGCAGCCCCCAGACGGGACACGGCACTGAAGCTTTCTTT
TRBD1	TRBJ2-7	few	TRBV7-8	CASGRGLPTYEQYF	TGTGCCAGCGGTAGGGGGCTACCTACCTACGAGCAGTACTTC
TRBD1	TRBJ1-1	.	TRBV28	CASIPTGVWDTEAFF	TGTGCCAGCATTCCAACAGGGGTCTGGGACACTGAAGCTTTCTTT
.	TRBJ2-1	.	TRBV5-5	CASSLRGWAETYNEQFF	TGTGCCAGCAGCTTGCGTGGGTGGGCTGAAACCTACAATGAGCAGTTCTTC
.	TRBJ1-2	once	TRBV30	CAWSLMGREEYGYTF	TGTGCCTGGAGCCTGATGGGCAGGGAGGAATATGGCTACACCTTC
TRBD1	TRBJ1-1	.	TRBV30	CAWGQGSTEAFF	TGTGCCTGGGGACAGGGGAGCACTGAAGCTTTCTTT
.	TRBJ2-2	.	TRBV2	CASSTGTGSAGELFF	TGTGCCAGCAGTACTGGTACGGGGTCGGCCGGGGAGCTGTTTTTT
.	TRBJ2-6	.	TRBV11-2	CASRDWGGGANVLTF	TGTGCCAGCAGGGACTGGGGTGGTGGGGCCAACGTCCTGACTTTC
TRBD1	TRBJ2-4	.	TRBV28	CASSLGQEKNIQYF	TGTGCCAGCAGTTTAGGACAGGAGAAAAACATTCAGTACTTC
TRBD2	TRBJ2-1	.	TRBV3-1/TRBV3-2	CASSQDRLAGGQKFF	TGTGCCAGCAGCCAAGATCGGCTAGCGGGGGGTCAAAAGTTCTTC
.	TRBJ2-4	.	TRBV3-1/TRBV3-2	CASSLSGQIFAKNIQYF	TGTGCCAGCAGCCTCTCAGGACAGATCTTCGCCAAAAACATTCAGTACTTC
TRBD1	TRBJ1-5	few	TRBV7-3	CASSWDSYQPQHF	TGTGCCAGCAGCTGGGACAGTTATCAGCCCCAGCATTTT
TRBD2	TRBJ2-4	.	TRBV3-1/TRBV3-2	CASSRGLAGVGKAKNIQYF	TGTGCCAGCAGCCGAGGACTAGCGGGAGTAGGGAAGGCCAAAAACATTCAGTACTTC
.	TRBJ1-2	.	TRBV30	CAWSRYYGYTF	TGTGCCTGGTCCAGGTACTATGGCTACACCTTC
TRBD1	TRBJ2-5	.	TRBV28	CASSLTGGRETQYF	TGTGCCAGCAGTTTGACAGGGGGTAGAGAGACCCAGTACTTC
TRBD2	TRBJ2-1	.	TRBV3-1/TRBV3-2	CASSPSATSGYNEQFF	TGTGCCAGCAGCCCCTCGGCGACTAGCGGTTACAATGAGCAGTTCTTC
TRBD2	TRBJ2-5	.	TRBV10-3	CAISMTSGGETQYF	TGTGCCATCAGTATGACTAGCGGGGGGGAGACCCAGTACTTC
TRBD2	TRBJ2-1	.	TRBV24-1	CATSDTQAGPWDEQFF	TGTGCCACCAGTGATACCCAAGCGGGACCGTGGGATGAGCAGTTCTTC
.	TRBJ2-5	.	TRBV12-3/TRBV12-4	CASSLGGLETQYF	TGTGCCAGCAGTTTAGGAGGGTTAGAGACCCAGTACTTC
.	TRBJ2-1	.	TRBV29-1	CSAGAYNEQFF	TGCAGCGCGGGCGCGTACAATGAGCAGTTCTTC
.	TRBJ2-2	.	TRBV5-1	CASSLGGHSTGELFF	TGCGCCAGCAGCTTGGGGGGACACTCCACCGGGGAGCTGTTTTTT
.	TRBJ1-2	.	TRBV4-1	CASSHSTGSYGYTF	TGCGCCAGCAGCCATAGTACCGGGAGCTATGGCTACACCTTC
TRBD2	TRBJ2-3	.	TRBV7-2	CASSSTPLAGVDTQYF	TGTGCCAGCAGCTCCACCCCGCTAGCGGGCGTGGATACGCAGTATTTT
TRBD1	TRBJ2-1	.	TRBV11-2	CASSPGQGNNEQFF	TGTGCCAGCAGCCCGGGACAGGGGAATAATGAGCAGTTCTTC
TRBD1	TRBJ2-7	.	TRBV5-1	CASSYGTGLTYEQYF	TGCGCCAGCAGCTATGGGACAGGCCTCACCTACGAGCAGTACTTC
.	TRBJ1-2	.	TRBV5-4	CASSPDLTGWGYTF	TGTGCCAGCAGCCCCGATTTGACAGGATGGGGCTACACCTTC
TRBD1	TRBJ1-2	few	TRBV5-6	CASSPNTGTGVYGYTF	TGTGCCAGCAGCCCAAATACCGGGACAGGAGTCTATGGCTACACCTTC
TRBD2	TRBJ2-5	.	TRBV6-5	CASTAGVTQYF	TGTGCCAGCACGGCGGGAGTGACCCAGTACTTC
TRBD2	TRBJ2-7	.	TRBV18	CASSPPPRAGVYEQYF	TGTGCCAGCTCACCACCTCCGAGGGCGGGAGTCTACGAGCAGTACTTC
TRBD2	TRBJ2-7	.	TRBV3-1/TRBV3-2	CASSRDLAGGSYEQYF	TGTGCCAGCAGCCGGGATCTAGCGGGGGGTTCCTACGAGCAGTACTTC
.	TRBJ2-1	.	TRBV9	CASSVEFGSGPNEQFF	TGTGCCAGCAGCGTAGAGTTTGGGAGTGGGCCCAATGAGCAGTTCTTC
TRBD2	TRBJ2-7	once	TRBV4-3	CASSQRLAGPYEQYF	TGCGCCAGCAGCCAACGACTAGCGGGCCCCTACGAGCAGTACTTC
.	TRBJ2-3	.	TRBV9	CASSVRQGREDTQYF	TGTGCCAGCAGCGTCCGACAGGGGAGGGAAGATACGCAGTATTTT
TRBD2	TRBJ2-3	few	TRBV29-1	CSLSQGSGRSDTQYF	TGCAGCTTATCCCAGGGTAGCGGGAGATCAGATACGCAGTATTTT
.	TRBJ1-2	.	TRBV12-3/TRBV12-4	CASRKTANYGYTF	TGTGCCAGCAGAAAGACAGCCAACTATGGCTACACCTTC
TRBD2	TRBJ2-1	.	TRBV7-8	CASSQSGVAGPELEQFF	TGTGCCAGCAGCCAGAGTGGGGTAGCGGGTCCCGAGTTGGAGCAGTTCTTC
TRBD1	TRBJ1-6	.	TRBV19	CASSDRGSYNSPLHF	TGTGCCAGTAGCGACAGGGGGTCTTATAATTCACCCCTCCACTTT
.	TRBJ2-1	.	TRBV4-3	CASSQGPQSAEQFF	TGCGCCAGCAGCCAAGGGCCCCAGTCCGCTGAGCAGTTCTTC
.	TRBJ2-3	.	TRBV11-2	CASSPNGGNTDTQYF	TGTGCCAGCAGCCCTAACGGGGGAAACACAGATACGCAGTATTTT
.	TRBJ2-5	.	TRBV6-5	CASSYPEAFQETQYF	TGTGCCAGCAGTTACCCCGAGGCCTTTCAAGAGACCCAGTACTTC
TRBD1	TRBJ2-1	.	TRBV9	CASSFRTGGSLSSYNEQFF	TGTGCCAGCAGCTTCCGGACAGGGGGCTCCCTAAGCTCCTACAATGAGCAGTTCTTC
TRBD1	TRBJ1-4	.	TRBV7-8	CASSSRTGDEKLFF	TGTGCCAGCAGCTCTCGGACAGGGGATGAAAAACTGTTTTTT
.	TRBJ1-1	.	TRBV9	CASKTGGTEAFF	TGTGCCAGCAAAACTGGGGGGACTGAAGCTTTCTTT
.	TRBJ2-5	.	TRBV5-4	CASSLGGQFQETQYF	TGTGCCAGCAGCTTGGGTGGGCAGTTCCAAGAGACCCAGTACTTC
.	TRBJ1-1	.	TRBV6-5	CASMRGGAEAFF	TGTGCCAGCATGCGGGGGGGAGCTGAAGCTTTCTTT
.	TRBJ2-1	.	TRBV28	CASRTGTPDYNEQFF	TGTGCCAGCCGCACCGGGACACCCGATTACAATGAGCAGTTCTTC
.	TRBJ2-1	.	TRBV5-4	CASSLPRNEQFF	TGTGCCAGCAGCTTGCCGCGCAATGAGCAGTTCTTC
.	TRBJ2-5	once	TRBV28	CATLSPGARETQYF	TGTGCCACCCTGAGCCCAGGGGCTCGAGAGACCCAGTACTTC